This TCR beta chain was documented in a study of cytomegalovirus exposure and HLA in healthy donors. As for this clone: Its antigen is as yet unknown. The identical CDR3 is also encoded by other nucleotide sequences in the sample.

Using immunoSEQ multiplex PCR, the repertoire was profiled, and TCRdb retains in-frame clones only, with some absent. This table has 250,000 to 400,000 clones, roughly 87% appearing once. Findings and caveats of the study: Overall, approximately 150 TCR beta chains were annotated as cytomegalovirus-associated.

The CDR3 totals 13 residues. The V end lost 6 bases, the J end lost 3 bases, and 12 bases lay between the germline ends. Germline V lookup: CDR1 MNHEY, CDR2 SMNVEV (reference sequence). This clonotype originated in a woman in her thirties in good health and CMV-seropositive. V and J are TRBV27 and TRBJ2-7; no reliable D call. Sequencing was performed on PBMCs. The CDR3 protein is CASSFGRDYEQYF. Written as DNA, the CDR3 is TGTGCCAGCAGCTTTGGACGAGACTACGAGCAGTACTTC.